Each of the 18 T cell receptor beta chains below was sequenced from the same sample in a study of response to subunit inactivated influenza vaccine. TCRdb reprocessed the RT-PCR reads with MiXCR, giving one entry per CDR3 protein. The sample contains around 470,000 distinct CDR3 sequences, under 8.5% of which appear only once. The sample in question was PBMCs from blood, obtained around 25 months after vaccination. These receptor sequences come from a man between 50 and 69 years old who received an inactivated influenza vaccine.

The chain is built from TRBV10-3 and TRBJ2-2; 7 bases align to TRBD2. This CDR3 comprises 15 residues. Losses at the gene ends were 8 bases for V and 6 bases for J; bases not matched to a gene: 12. Germline V gene data show CDR1 as ENHRY and CDR2 as SYGVKD. The CDR3 loop reads CAIGGPPAGAGELFF. The CDR3 DNA is TGTGCCATCGGCGGTCCCCCCGCGGGAGCCGGGGAGCTGTTTTTT.

V usage is TRBV7-2 and J usage is TRBJ2-7; D possibly corresponds to TRBD1 (5 bases). The CDR3 spans 14 residues. The V end lost 2 bases, the J end lost 2 bases, and 10 bases lay between the germline ends. Germline CDR1 SGHTA, CDR2 FQGNSA. CDR3 residues: CASSLTTATYEQYF. The CDR3 nucleotides are TGTGCCAGCAGCTTAACGACAGCCACCTACGAGCAGTACTTC.

The chain carries TRBV29-1 and TRBJ2-7; tentative D call: TRBD1 (6 bases). The CDR3 extends over 12 amino acids. Trimming took 6 bases from V and 5 from J, leaving 14 bases between them. From germline, CDR1 is SQVTM and CDR2 ANQGSEA. The CDR3 DNA sequence: TGCAGCGTCGGACAGTTACCCCACGAGCAGTACTTC. Translation gives CSVGQLPHEQYF.

This clonotype has a count of ten or more. The chain has TRBV28 and TRBJ2-1, with 13 bases fitting TRBD2. V gave up 5 bases and J gave up 9 bases; unmatched junction bases: 7. There are 15 residues in the CDR3. CDR1 is MDHEN and CDR2 is SYDVKM in the germline V gene. CDR3 protein: CASSPLAGGPSEQFF. CDR3 DNA sequence: TGTGCCAGCAGTCCACTAGCGGGGGGGCCTAGTGAGCAGTTCTTC.

This clonotype was found a few times. The chain combines TRBV12-3 or TRBV12-4 with TRBJ2-4; the D is unclear. V lost 7 bases and J lost 0, with 16 bases in between. The CDR3 spans 16 residues. The CDR3 sequence: CASTSSQVLAKNIQYF. CDR3 nucleotides: TGTGCCAGCACCTCCTCGCAGGTTCTAGCCAAAAACATTCAGTACTTC.

The CDR3 loop is CASSWMLAGGTDTQYF. Here the CDR3 DNA reads TGTGCCAGCAGCTGGATGCTAGCGGGGGGCACAGATACGCAGTATTTT. The J gene is TRBJ2-3, the V gene TRBV5-6, with 10 bases lining up with TRBD2. Trimming took 3 bases from V and 1 from J; bases not matched to a gene: 5. The CDR3 is 16 amino acids. Per the germline V gene, CDR1 is SGHDT and CDR2 is YYEEEE.

The sample holds a few counts of this clonotype. This chain joins TRBV28 and TRBJ2-1; TRBD1 might be the D (6 bases). This CDR3 spans 15 amino acids. CDR1 MDHEN and CDR2 SYDVKM come from the germline V gene. V shed 5 bases and J shed 3 bases, with 14 bases lying between them. The CDR3 sequence is CASSPSYRDYNEQFF. The DNA of the CDR3 is TGTGCCAGCAGTCCATCCTACAGGGACTACAATGAGCAGTTCTTC. The whole variable domain, filled in from reference TRBV28 and TRBJ2-1, reads DVKVTQSSRYLVKRTGEKVFLECVQDMDHENMFWYRQDPGLGLRLIYFSYDVKMKEKGDIPEGYSVSREKKERFSLILESASTNQTSMYLCASSPSYRDYNEQFFGPGTRLTVL.

There are a few counts of this clonotype. The rearrangement joins TRBV20-1 to TRBJ1-1; 8 bases are shared with TRBD1. CDR3 length: 16 amino acids. With V trimmed by 0 bases and J by 5 bases, 11 bases remained unmatched. CDR1 is DFQATT, CDR2 SNEGSKA, per germline (reference sequence). In DNA, the CDR3 is TGCAGTGCTAGAGATGCGACAGGGGAAGTTTGGACTGAAGCTTTCTTT. It translates to CSARDATGEVWTEAFF.

The J gene is TRBJ2-1, the V gene TRBV5-5, with D perhaps given as TRBD1 or TRBD2 (5 bases each). This CDR3 spans 17 amino acids. Germline CDR1 is SGHKS and CDR2 is YYEKEE (reference sequence). Trimming shortened V by 0 bases and J by 10 bases, and 23 bases separated the two germline ends. The chain's CDR3 is CASSLGSRGLGVGEQFF. In DNA form, the CDR3 reads TGTGCCAGCAGCTTGGGGTCCCGGGGATTAGGGGTTGGCGAGCAGTTCTTC.

The V call is TRBV2, the J call TRBJ1-1; a weak D match, TRBD1 (6 bases). CDR3 length: 13 residues. Trimming left V 6 bases short and J 4 bases short, with 12 bases between. Per germline, CDR1 SNHLY and CDR2 FYNNEI. The CDR3 loop reads CASRPQGTTEAFF. The CDR3 bases are TGTGCCAGCAGACCTCAGGGGACCACTGAAGCTTTCTTT.

The genes are TRBV5-1 and TRBJ2-1; 8 bases match TRBD1. V shed 1 base, J shed 6 bases, and the junction held 6 bases outside the gene matches. Germline V gene sequence: CDR1 SGHRS, CDR2 YFSETQ. This CDR3 contains 15 residues. CDR3 amino acids: CASSLLQGASNEQFF. The CDR3 DNA reads as TGCGCCAGCAGCTTGCTCCAGGGGGCCTCCAATGAGCAGTTCTTC.

The chain uses TRBV18 and TRBJ1-4; the match to TRBD1 covers 7 bases. The V and J ends lost 6 bases and 8 bases, in that order; junction bases with no gene match: 9. The CDR3 is made up of 14 amino acids. Germline values: CDR1 KGHSH, CDR2 LQKENI. The CDR3 bases are TGTGCCAGCTCTCCGACAGGGCCTTACGAAAAACTGTTTTTT. Its translation: CASSPTGPYEKLFF.

The chain has TRBV7-2 and TRBJ1-1; the D is unclear. Germline lookup yields CDR1 SGHTA and CDR2 FQGNSA. Trimming cost V 7 bases and J 0 bases, with 18 bases left between them. The CDR3 extends over 16 amino acids. The CDR3 is CASTLQYRVMNTEAFF. The DNA of the CDR3 is TGTGCCAGCACCCTCCAGTATAGGGTGATGAACACTGAAGCTTTCTTT. The whole variable domain, filled in from reference TRBV7-2 and TRBJ1-1, reads GAGVSQSPSNKVTEKGKDVELRCDPISGHTALYWYRQSLGQGLEFLIYFQGNSAPDKSGLPSDRFSAERTGGSVSTLTIQRTQQEDSAVYLCASTLQYRVMNTEAFFGQGTRLTVV.

This clonotype was detected only a few times. J is TRBJ2-1 and V is TRBV27; 8 bases map to TRBD2. The V segment lost 7 bases and the J segment 1 base; nucleotides outside the gene matches: 6. This CDR3 comprises 15 residues. Germline V gives CDR1 MNHEY, CDR2 SMNVEV (reference sequence). DNA for the CDR3: TGTGCCAGCACCCGTAGCGGGAAGTCCTACAATGAGCAGTTCTTC. It is translated as CASTRSGKSYNEQFF.

This clonotype was seen more than once but under ten times. The chain has TRBV28 and TRBJ2-3; the D gene is possibly TRBD1 (5 bases). Deletions cut 6 bases from V and 2 bases from J, with 6 bases between. CDR1 MDHEN and CDR2 SYDVKM come from the germline V gene. There are 12 residues in the CDR3. The CDR3 sequence is CASRTATDTQYF. The CDR3, as DNA: TGTGCCAGCAGGACAGCCACAGATACGCAGTATTTT.

This chain connects TRBV4-2 to TRBJ2-7, with unresolved D. Germline V gene sequence: CDR1 LGHNA, CDR2 YNFKEQ. V lost 5 bases, J lost 0 bases, and 14 bases lay in between. The CDR3 is 15 residues long. CDR3 in DNA: TGTGCCAGCAGCTCACCCATGCTGGGCTCCTACGAGCAGTACTTC. The encoded protein is CASSSPMLGSYEQYF.

This clonotype occurred a few times. CDR3 sequence: CASSLFGNTEAFF. The CDR3 nucleotides read TGTGCCAGCAGTTTATTTGGGAACACTGAAGCTTTCTTT. The chain combines TRBV27 with TRBJ1-1; no firm D call. V was trimmed by 1 base and J by 1 base, leaving 4 bases between them. From germline, CDR1 is MNHEY and CDR2 SMNVEV (reference sequence). This CDR3 region has 13 residues.

The gene calls are TRBV20-1 and TRBJ1-5, with a weak D call TRBD1 (6 bases). The germline V gene encodes CDR1 DFQATT and CDR2 SNEGSKA (reference sequence). The CDR3 spans 13 residues. The ends were cut back, 3 bases at V and 9 bases at J, with 15 bases in the middle. CDR3 protein: CSASDRTKPPQHF. The CDR3, as DNA: TGCAGTGCTAGCGACAGGACTAAGCCGCCCCAGCATTTT.